The following is a T cell receptor (beta chain) sequence with its context. As yet, its antigen is unknown. Treatment indicated: oral pan-JAK inhibitor, 5-10 mg twice daily. The ends were cut back, 1 base at V and 0 bases at J, with 7 bases in the middle. The germline V gene encodes CDR1 SGHTA and CDR2 FQGNSA. The CDR3 length is 15 residues. This sample stems from a study of CD8+ T cells in alopecia areata. About the study: Treated individuals took tofacitinib by mouth, 5 to 10 mg twice daily. Study-level findings and limits: An increase in clonality over normal scalp was evident in lesional scalp, especially alopecia totalis/universalis. With patients, TCR sharing proved less clear than in mice, a difference possibly related to HLA.

Reverse transcribed after extraction, RNA yielded cDNA as the sequencing template. The method was immunoSEQ multiplex PCR; TCRdb's version includes in-frame clones alone and lacks a portion of them. The table lists about 290,000 clones, roughly 50% of them singletons. The sequence derives from a human donor with alopecia areata. The sequences come from CD4+ T cells sorted from blood, collected at week 24, from a patient treated with tofacitinib. This chain links TRBV7-2 with TRBJ2-1, with D unresolved. The CDR3 loop reads CASSLDSSSYNEQFF. The CDR3 coding sequence is TGTGCCAGCAGCTTAGACTCAAGCTCCTACAATGAGCAGTTCTTC.